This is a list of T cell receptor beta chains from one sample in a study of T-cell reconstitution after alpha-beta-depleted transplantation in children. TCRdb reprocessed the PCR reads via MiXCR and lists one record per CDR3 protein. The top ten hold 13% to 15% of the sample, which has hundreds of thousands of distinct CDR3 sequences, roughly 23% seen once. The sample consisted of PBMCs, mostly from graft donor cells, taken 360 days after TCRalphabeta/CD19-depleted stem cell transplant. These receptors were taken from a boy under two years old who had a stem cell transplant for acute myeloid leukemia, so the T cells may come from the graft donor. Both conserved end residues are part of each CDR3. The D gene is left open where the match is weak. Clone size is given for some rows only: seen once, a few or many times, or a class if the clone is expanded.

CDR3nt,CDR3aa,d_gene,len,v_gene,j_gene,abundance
TGTGCCAGCTCACCATCCGACAGGGTAAGCTCCTACGAGCAGTACTTC,CASSPSDRVSSYEQYF,TRBD1,16,TRBV18,TRBJ2-7,-
TGCAGTGGGCTAGCGGTCCTAGCTGGGGCCAACGTCCTGACTTTC,CSGLAVLAGANVLTF,TRBD2,15,TRBV20-1,TRBJ2-6,-
TGTGCCAGATGGGACCTCTATGGCTACACCTTC,CARWDLYGYTF,-,11,TRBV7-6,TRBJ1-2,once
TGCAGCGTTGAGGACTGGACTCGGGAGCTGTTTTTT,CSVEDWTRELFF,-,12,TRBV29-1,TRBJ2-2,many
TGCAGCGTTGATACTAGCGGGGGTTTTGGTGAGCAGTTCTTC,CSVDTSGGFGEQFF,TRBD2,14,TRBV29-1,TRBJ2-1,many
TGTGTGTCGTGGGTTCACACAGATACGCAGTATTTT,CVSWVHTDTQYF,-,12,TRBV12-3/TRBV12-4,TRBJ2-3,few
TGTGCCATCAGTGAGCGGGACAGGGCGAGGACTGAAGCTTTCTTT,CAISERDRARTEAFF,TRBD1,15,TRBV10-3,TRBJ1-1,few
TGCAGTGCTAGAGAGGTGGCTGAAGCTTTCTTT,CSAREVAEAFF,-,11,TRBV20-1,TRBJ1-1,many
TGTGCCAGCAGCTCTAGTTATTACGAGCAGTACTTC,CASSSSYYEQYF,-,12,TRBV7-2,TRBJ2-7,few
TGTGCCAGCAGCTTTCCCGGACAGGGGAGCTCCTACGAGCAGTACTTC,CASSFPGQGSSYEQYF,TRBD1,16,TRBV7-2,TRBJ2-7,-
TGCAGTGCAATCCGGGGGGTTCAAGAGACCCAGTACTTC,CSAIRGVQETQYF,TRBD2,13,TRBV20-1,TRBJ2-5,many
TGTGCCAGCAGCGTGGGACTCAACAATGAGCAGTTCTTC,CASSVGLNNEQFF,-,13,TRBV7-8,TRBJ2-1,many
TGTGCCAGCAGCTTGGCGGGATCCAATGGAGAGACCCAGTACTTC,CASSLAGSNGETQYF,-,15,TRBV5-8,TRBJ2-5,-
TGCGCCAGCAGCCAAGGTCGGTTGCAGGGGAATGAGCAGTTCTTC,CASSQGRLQGNEQFF,-,15,TRBV4-3,TRBJ2-1,many
TGCAGTGCTACCTTACAGGGAGGCTCCTACGAGCAGTACTTC,CSATLQGGSYEQYF,-,14,TRBV20-1,TRBJ2-7,-
TGTGCCAGCAGTTACGCGGGGACAGGTCAACCCCTCCACTTT,CASSYAGTGQPLHF,TRBD1,14,TRBV6-5,TRBJ1-6,-
TGTGCCAGCAGTTACTCCCCCGGGACAGGGACTGAAGCTTTCTTT,CASSYSPGTGTEAFF,TRBD1,15,TRBV6-5,TRBJ1-1,once
TGCAGTGCTATGGAGGGGCGGATATACAATGAGCAGTTCTTC,CSAMEGRIYNEQFF,-,14,TRBV20-1,TRBJ2-1,-
TGTGCCAGCAGTTCGGGGACAGGGCTCGGGGAGACCCAGTACTTC,CASSSGTGLGETQYF,TRBD1,15,TRBV12-3/TRBV12-4,TRBJ2-5,few
TGCAGCGTTGAAGTCAGGGGATATGGCTACACCTTC,CSVEVRGYGYTF,-,12,TRBV29-1,TRBJ1-2,-
TGTGCCAGCCGGGGGTCTAATAGCAATCAGCCCCAGCATTTT,CASRGSNSNQPQHF,-,14,TRBV12-3/TRBV12-4,TRBJ1-5,many
TGTGCCAGCAGCTCCGGGACAGGGGGTATAGAGCAGTACTTC,CASSSGTGGIEQYF,TRBD1,14,TRBV7-9,TRBJ2-7,-
TGCAGTGCTAGTAGCCGGGGTCGCATCGAGCAGTTCTTC,CSASSRGRIEQFF,-,13,TRBV20-1,TRBJ2-1,many
TGTGCCAGCAGAAAGGGACAGGGGACCACAGATACGCAGTATTTT,CASRKGQGTTDTQYF,TRBD1,15,TRBV6-1,TRBJ2-3,-
TGCGCCAGAGCCAAGCAGACAGGGGTGACAGATACGCAGTATTTT,CARAKQTGVTDTQYF,TRBD1,15,TRBV10-2,TRBJ2-3,-
TGTGCCTGGAGACGGTCCTCCTACAATGAGCAGTTCTTC,CAWRRSSYNEQFF,-,13,TRBV30,TRBJ2-1,once
TGTGCCAGTAGTATGTCCCCGCTGCTGACTAGTTACTACAATGAGCAGTTCTTC,CASSMSPLLTSYYNEQFF,-,18,TRBV19,TRBJ2-1,-
TGTGCCAGCAGTAATAGCGGGGGGGTCTACAATGAGCAGTTCTTC,CASSNSGGVYNEQFF,TRBD2,15,TRBV7-2,TRBJ2-1,many
TGTGCCAGCAGCTTAGAAGGGACAGGGTCGAGAAAGACCCAGTACTTC,CASSLEGTGSRKTQYF,TRBD1,16,TRBV7-2,TRBJ2-5,-
TGTGCCAGCAGTCCCCGCCGGCGGTGGGACAGGGGGAACACCGGGGAGCTGTTTTTT,CASSPRRRWDRGNTGELFF,TRBD1,19,TRBV12-3/TRBV12-4,TRBJ2-2,few
TGCAGCGTTGGAGGGCTCAGCTCCTACAATGAGCAGTTCTTC,CSVGGLSSYNEQFF,-,14,TRBV29-1,TRBJ2-1,-
TGCAGTGCTAGAGATCGAGACAGGGGGACCAATGAGCAGTTCTTC,CSARDRDRGTNEQFF,TRBD1,15,TRBV20-1,TRBJ2-1,many
TGCAGTGCTAGAGAGGGGGGGTCTTTCTCCTACAATGAGCAGTTCTTC,CSAREGGSFSYNEQFF,TRBD2,16,TRBV20-1,TRBJ2-1,many
TGTGCCAGCAGTTACTTGGGACAGGTGGGGATTGAGGCTATCTTT,CASSYLGQVGIEAIF,TRBD1,15,TRBV6-5,TRBJ1-1,-
TGTGCCAGCAGCCACCGTGGGTTCGGGGGTTACAATGAGCAGTTCTTC,CASSHRGFGGYNEQFF,-,16,TRBV7-2,TRBJ2-1,-
TGTGCCAGCAGCTCACCCGACAGGGGAGGGTACCAAGAGACCCAGTACTTC,CASSSPDRGGYQETQYF,-,17,TRBV7-2,TRBJ2-5,-
TGTGCCAGCAGCCACGAGGGGGCCAACGTCCTGACTTTC,CASSHEGANVLTF,-,13,TRBV3-1,TRBJ2-6,many
TGCAGTGCTCCTTCTAGGTGGGGGCCGAGTTACGGCACAGATACGCAGTATTTT,CSAPSRWGPSYGTDTQYF,-,18,TRBV20-1,TRBJ2-3,-
TGTGCCAGCAGTCTTTCACTAATAGGCACTGAAGCTTTCTTT,CASSLSLIGTEAFF,-,14,TRBV12-3/TRBV12-4,TRBJ1-1,many
TGCGCCAGCAGCTTGGAGGGACATACCAGCACAGATACGCAGTATTTT,CASSLEGHTSTDTQYF,-,16,TRBV5-1,TRBJ2-3,-
TGCAGTGCCCCCGGGGGGACAGGGGTTCATCAAGAGACCCAGTACTTC,CSAPGGTGVHQETQYF,TRBD1,16,TRBV20-1,TRBJ2-5,-
TGTGCCAGCACCCGACTGGGGGGCGTAGATGGCTACACCTTC,CASTRLGGVDGYTF,-,14,TRBV6-1,TRBJ1-2,few
TGCAGTGCCAATAGTGCCGGGTCTCCTTACCAAGAGACCCAGTACTTC,CSANSAGSPYQETQYF,-,16,TRBV20-1,TRBJ2-5,-
TGCAGTGCTAGAGATGGAATGGCCGAAAAACTGTTTTTT,CSARDGMAEKLFF,-,13,TRBV20-1,TRBJ1-4,many
TGCAGTGCTAGGGACCGCGGGGGGCCGGTGGATACGCAGTATTTT,CSARDRGGPVDTQYF,TRBD2,15,TRBV20-1,TRBJ2-3,-
TGTGCCAGCAGCTTGGGGACAGCTTCTCAAAGGGGCACTGAAGCTTTCTTT,CASSLGTASQRGTEAFF,TRBD1,17,TRBV7-2,TRBJ1-1,few
TGTGCCACCAGGACATTCAATACCTACAATGAGCAGTTCTTC,CATRTFNTYNEQFF,-,14,TRBV15,TRBJ2-1,-
TGTGCCAGCAGCTACCCGACAGGGGGGGACACTGAAGCTTTCTTT,CASSYPTGGDTEAFF,TRBD1,15,TRBV13,TRBJ1-1,few
TGTGCCAGCAGTGAATGGTTCATAGGAACAGGACAAAACACCGGGGAGCTGTTTTTT,CASSEWFIGTGQNTGELFF,-,19,TRBV25-1,TRBJ2-2,many
TGTGCCAGCACCGATAGGATCTTAGTCACTGAAGCTTTCTTT,CASTDRILVTEAFF,-,14,TRBV2,TRBJ1-1,-
TGTGCCAGCAGCTCTCTGGACGGAGACTACGAGCAGTACTTC,CASSSLDGDYEQYF,-,14,TRBV12-3/TRBV12-4,TRBJ2-7,many
TGTGCCAGCAGCACGAGGGCTGATACGCAGTATTTT,CASSTRADTQYF,-,12,TRBV11-3,TRBJ2-3,-
TGTGCCAGCAGCCAAGTGCAAGCCGGGACCCCTCCCATGGCCCAGTACTTC,CASSQVQAGTPPMAQYF,-,17,TRBV4-2,TRBJ2-5,-
TGTGCCAGCACTTTGGGCGGGGAGAAAGAGACCCAGTACTTC,CASTLGGEKETQYF,-,14,TRBV12-3/TRBV12-4,TRBJ2-5,-
TGCAGTGCTAGAGACGGGTCCGGAACGAGCTCCTACAATGAGCAGTTCTTC,CSARDGSGTSSYNEQFF,-,17,TRBV20-1,TRBJ2-1,-